The 21 T cell receptor beta chains given below trace back to one sample, sequenced in a study of cytomegalovirus exposure and HLA in healthy donors. 60 Vbeta and 13 Jbeta primers were used in PCR. Produced via immunoSEQ multiplex PCR; TCRdb's table is partial and in-frame only. The sample yields about 190,000 clones, just under 80% seen once. Specimen: PBMCs. The receptors here all came from a woman aged 25 to 39 in good health and CMV-seropositive.

The chain employs TRBV5-6 and TRBJ1-2; D is unclear. The CDR3 extends over 14 amino acids. With 1 base removed from V and 8 bases from J, the gap between germline ends came to 15 bases. The germline CDR1 and CDR2 sequences are SGHDT and YYEEEE. DNA for the CDR3: TGTGCCAGCAGCTTGCGTCCGGGGTTTGAAGGCTACACCTTC. Its protein is CASSLRPGFEGYTF.

A remark on this clone: Other nucleotide sequences from this sample produce the same CDR3. The V call is TRBV19, the J call TRBJ1-5, with D maybe TRBD1 (5 bases). The CDR3 extends over 15 amino acids. Per germline, CDR1 LNHDA and CDR2 SQIVND (reference sequence). The ends were cut back, 2 bases at V and 2 bases at J, with 10 bases in the middle. The CDR3, as DNA: TGTGCCAGTAGTATACGGGGGACGGGCAATCAGCCCCAGCATTTT. Protein product: CASSIRGTGNQPQHF.

This chain links TRBV6-1 with TRBJ1-1; 7 bases map to TRBD1. The CDR3 loop spans 13 amino acids. With V trimmed by 7 bases and J by 4 bases, 6 bases remained unmatched. CDR1 is MNHNS, CDR2 SASEGT, per germline. The CDR3 region is CASKTGDVTEAFF. The CDR3 nucleotides are TGTGCCAGCAAAACAGGGGATGTCACTGAAGCTTTCTTT.

The chain uses TRBV19 and TRBJ1-1, with unresolved D. Germline CDR1 is LNHDA and CDR2 is SQIVND (reference sequence). The V and J ends lost 9 bases and 4 bases respectively, with 21 bases between them. CDR3 length: 15 amino acids. For the CDR3, the DNA is TGTGCCAGCCGTGATCGGGGAAGGGTGGGCACTGAAGCTTTCTTT. Translation gives CASRDRGRVGTEAFF.

This clone was observed a few times. The chain carries TRBV7-6 and TRBJ1-1; D is possibly TRBD1 (6 bases). With 5 bases removed from V and 11 bases from J, the gap between germline ends came to 15 bases. Per the germline V gene, CDR1 is SGHVS and CDR2 is FNYEAQ. The CDR3 spans 12 residues. The DNA of the CDR3 is TGTGCCAGCAGCCCAGGGTCAGGGGTCGCTTTCTTT. Amino acids: CASSPGSGVAFF.

This clone was observed once. The DNA of the CDR3 is TGTGCCAGCAGTTTGGTATCCGGGGGATCCTACGAGCAGTACTTC. It specifies CASSLVSGGSYEQYF. J is TRBJ2-7 and V is TRBV28; weak D call: TRBD2 (6 bases). The V gene's germline CDR1 is MDHEN and CDR2 SYDVKM. V gave up 3 bases and J gave up 1 base, with 13 bases separating them. The CDR3 is 15 amino acids.

The chain recombines TRBV10-3 with TRBJ2-7; D perhaps matches TRBD1 (5 bases). CDR1 ENHRY and CDR2 SYGVKD come from the germline V gene. Trimming shortened V by 7 bases and J by 4 bases, and 20 bases separated the two germline ends. The CDR3 has 15 residues. The CDR3 DNA is TGTGCCATCAAGGCCTCCGAGCAGGGCCCGTACGAGCAGTACTTC. This sequence encodes CAIKASEQGPYEQYF.

This sequence joins TRBV5-1 and TRBJ2-1; maybe TRBD2 (6 bases). Trimming shortened V by 4 bases and J by 6 bases, and 14 bases separated the two germline ends. Looked up from germline, CDR1 is SGHRS and CDR2 is YFSETQ. The CDR3 is 14 residues long. In DNA, the CDR3 is TGCGCCAGCAGCCTGACCACCGGGGGCAATGAGCAGTTCTTC. Translation: CASSLTTGGNEQFF.

The chain uses TRBV2 and TRBJ2-5; D unresolved. The germline CDR1 and CDR2 sequences are SNHLY and FYNNEI. This CDR3 has 12 amino acids. V lost 2 bases and J lost 4, with 5 bases in between. The CDR3 spells CASSERRETQYF. As DNA, the CDR3 is TGTGCCAGCAGTGAAAGGAGAGAGACCCAGTACTTC.

This rearrangement joins TRBV27 to TRBJ1-3, with D tentatively TRBD1 (5 bases). V lost 6 bases to trimming and J lost 0 bases, with 9 bases between them. Germline-derived CDR1 and CDR2 are MNHEY and SMNVEV (reference sequence). The CDR3 extends over 14 amino acids. CDR3 sequence: CASSQGSSGNTIYF. CDR3 bases: TGTGCCAGCAGCCAGGGTAGCTCTGGAAACACCATATATTTT.

The rearrangement joins TRBV5-4 to TRBJ2-2; D is uncertain. The CDR3 length is 14 residues. Germline assignment: CDR1 SGHNT and CDR2 YYREEE (reference sequence). With 4 bases removed from V and 7 bases from J, the gap between germline ends came to 14 bases. CDR3 loop: CASSPSLGDGELFF. In nucleotides, the CDR3 is TGTGCCAGCAGCCCGTCTCTAGGAGACGGGGAGCTGTTTTTT. Full variable domain (missing parts from reference TRBV5-4 and TRBJ2-2): ETGVTQSPTHLIKTRGQQVTLRCSSQSGHNTVSWYQQALGQGPQFIFQYYREEENGRGNFPPRFSGLQFPNYSSELNVNALELDDSALYLCASSPSLGDGELFFGEGSRLTVL.

The chain joins TRBV7-8 to TRBJ2-7; D gene unclear. V was trimmed by 7 bases and J by 0 bases, leaving 25 bases between them. Germline V lookup: CDR1 SGHVS, CDR2 FQNEAQ. CDR3 length: 18 residues. Here the CDR3 DNA reads TGTGCCAGCACCCCCACACGGTTCCTGCGAAGGAGCTCCTACGAGCAGTACTTC. Its translation: CASTPTRFLRRSSYEQYF.

A few counts support this clone. This chain uses TRBV5-1 with TRBJ1-1; TRBD1 is a possible D gene (6 bases). There are 14 residues in the CDR3. V lost 3 bases and J lost 3, with 12 bases in between. The V gene's germline CDR1 is SGHRS and CDR2 YFSETQ. For the CDR3, the DNA is TGCGCCAGCAGCTCAACAGGGACGGACACTGAAGCTTTCTTT. It translates to CASSSTGTDTEAFF.

The rearrangement uses TRBV6-6 and TRBJ2-1, with TRBD2 identical over 9 bases. The germline V gene has CDR1 MNHNY and CDR2 SVGAGI (reference sequence). V lost 10 bases to trimming and J lost 7 bases; unmatched junction nucleotides: 11. The CDR3 has 14 amino acids. CDR3 sequence: CATAGGPVGNEQFF. CDR3 in DNA: TGTGCCACCGCGGGAGGGCCAGTAGGGAATGAGCAGTTCTTC.

The gene calls are TRBV7-8 and TRBJ2-7, with D perhaps matching TRBD2 (6 bases). Germline CDR1 SGHVS, CDR2 FQNEAQ. The CDR3 consists of 13 residues. Trimming left V 1 base short and J 8 bases short, with 12 bases between. The CDR3 loop reads CASSLDGGFQQYF. Written as DNA, the CDR3 is TGTGCCAGCAGCTTAGATGGGGGGTTCCAGCAGTACTTC.

The chain employs TRBV12-5 and TRBJ2-2; D not resolved. Trimming pared 0 bases from V and 5 bases from J, leaving 4 bases between. This CDR3 spans 13 amino acids. The V gene's germline CDR1 is LGHNT and CDR2 FRNRAP. In nucleotides, the CDR3 is TGTGCTAGTGGTTTGGTCCGGACCGGGGAGCTGTTTTTT. It yields the protein CASGLVRTGELFF.

This clone occurred once. V is TRBV5-1 and J is TRBJ2-5; D is uncertain. Germline values: CDR1 SGHRS, CDR2 YFSETQ. The V gene lost 0 bases and the J gene lost 9 bases, with 6 bases spanning the gap. CDR3 size: 11 residues. CDR3 sequence (DNA): TGCGCCAGCAGCTTGGGCCAGGCCCAGTACTTC. This encodes CASSLGQAQYF.

This clone was seen only a few times. The chain links TRBV28 to TRBJ2-5, with D possibly matching TRBD2 (6 bases). The germline V and J ends were trimmed by 5 bases and 1 base, with 17 bases remaining between them. The CDR3 runs 16 residues. CDR1 is MDHEN and CDR2 is SYDVKM in the germline V gene. The CDR3 loop is CASSLGLQSVQETQYF. The CDR3 nucleotides read TGTGCCAGCAGTCTGGGACTCCAATCCGTCCAAGAGACCCAGTACTTC. Full variable domain (rest looked up from reference TRBV28 and TRBJ2-5): DVKVTQSSRYLVKRTGEKVFLECVQDMDHENMFWYRQDPGLGLRLIYFSYDVKMKEKGDIPEGYSVSREKKERFSLILESASTNQTSMYLCASSLGLQSVQETQYFGPGTRLLVL.

CDR3 residues: CASSATESGELFF. The CDR3 coding sequence is TGCGCCAGCAGCGCTACAGAGTCCGGGGAGCTGTTTTTT. This chain connects TRBV5-1 to TRBJ2-2; D gene ambiguous. V was pared by 4 bases and J by 6 bases, with 10 bases between. The CDR3 covers 13 residues. Germline lookup yields CDR1 SGHRS and CDR2 YFSETQ.

V and J are TRBV11-2 and TRBJ1-5; 8 bases fit TRBD1. Germline CDR1 reads SGHAT; CDR2 reads FQNNGV. CDR3 size: 15 residues. Germline trimming cut 11 bases from V and 7 bases from J; bases unmatched to any gene: 16. CDR3 DNA sequence: TGTGCCCGCGGGCCAGGGGGCCCGCTTAAGCAGCCCCAGCATTTT. It yields the protein CARGPGGPLKQPQHF.

This chain links TRBV15 with TRBJ1-2; D unclear. The CDR3 spans 14 residues. CDR1 is LNHNV, CDR2 YYDKDF, per germline (reference sequence). The V gene lost 0 bases and the J gene lost 8 bases, with 13 bases spanning the gap. The CDR3 sequence is CATSRDRGLGGYTF. The DNA of the CDR3 is TGTGCCACCAGCAGAGATCGAGGGCTCGGGGGCTACACCTTC.